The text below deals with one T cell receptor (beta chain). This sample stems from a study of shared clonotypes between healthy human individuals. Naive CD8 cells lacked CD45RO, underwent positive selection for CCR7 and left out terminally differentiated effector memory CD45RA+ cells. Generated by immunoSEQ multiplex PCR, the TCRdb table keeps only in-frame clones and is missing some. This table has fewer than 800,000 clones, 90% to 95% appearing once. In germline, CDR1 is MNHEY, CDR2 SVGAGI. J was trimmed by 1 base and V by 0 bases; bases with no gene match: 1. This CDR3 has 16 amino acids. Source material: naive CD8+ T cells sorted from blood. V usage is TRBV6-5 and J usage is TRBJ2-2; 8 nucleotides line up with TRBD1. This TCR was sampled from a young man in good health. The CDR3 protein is CASSYSDRENTGELFF. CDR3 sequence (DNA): TGTGCCAGCAGTTACTCGGACAGGGAGAACACCGGGGAGCTGTTTTTT.